Sequencing of this T cell receptor beta chain was carried out in a study of regulatory and conventional T cells in RAG deficiency. A remark on this clone: Antigen unknown.

The study, taken as a whole, reports: RAG-deficient patients showed markedly lower Shannon entropy and higher Simpson indices than control T-cell subsets.

Produced via immunoSEQ multiplex PCR; TCRdb's table is partial and in-frame only. This sample has approximately 48,000 clones, with approximately 90% found just once. The sorted conventional CD4+ T cells were CD25-low and CD127-high, with genomic DNA sequenced. Germline V CDR1 and CDR2: SGHDT, YYEEEE. Trimming removed 4 bases from V and 3 bases from J; junction bases left unmatched: 10. The length of the CDR3 is 15 residues. The sample was also linked to a second study, of regulatory T cells. Per that paper: Amplification used 52 TRBV primers and 13 TRBJ primers.

The rearrangement joins TRBV5-6 to TRBJ2-7; 7 positions agree with TRBD1. Sequences were obtained from CD4+ effector T cells sorted from blood. The receptor's source is a human donor in good health. This CDR3 reads CASSTPRGQIYEQYF. CDR3 bases: TGTGCCAGCAGCACCCCTCGGGGACAGATCTACGAGCAGTACTTC.